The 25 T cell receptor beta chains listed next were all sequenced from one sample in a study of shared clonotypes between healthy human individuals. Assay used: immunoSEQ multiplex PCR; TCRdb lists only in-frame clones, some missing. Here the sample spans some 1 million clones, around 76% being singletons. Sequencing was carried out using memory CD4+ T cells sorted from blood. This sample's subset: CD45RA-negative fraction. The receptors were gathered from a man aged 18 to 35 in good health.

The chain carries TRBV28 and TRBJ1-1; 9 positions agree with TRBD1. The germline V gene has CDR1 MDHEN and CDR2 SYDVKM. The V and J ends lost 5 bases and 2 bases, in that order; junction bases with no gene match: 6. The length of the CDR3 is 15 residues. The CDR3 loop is CASSRPGQGNTEAFF. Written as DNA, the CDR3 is TGTGCCAGCAGTCGCCCGGGACAGGGAAACACTGAAGCTTTCTTT.

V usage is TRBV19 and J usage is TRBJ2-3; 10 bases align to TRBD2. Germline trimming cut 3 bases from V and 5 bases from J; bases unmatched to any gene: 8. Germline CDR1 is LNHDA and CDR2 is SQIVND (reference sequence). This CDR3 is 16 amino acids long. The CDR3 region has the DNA TGTGCCAGTAGTATGTATGCTAGCGGGAGCGGAGATACGCAGTATTTT. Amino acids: CASSMYASGSGDTQYF.

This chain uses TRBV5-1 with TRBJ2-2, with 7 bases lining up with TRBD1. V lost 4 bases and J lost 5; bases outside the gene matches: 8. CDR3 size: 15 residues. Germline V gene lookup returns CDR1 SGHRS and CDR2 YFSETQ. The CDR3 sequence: CASSPETGTTGELFF. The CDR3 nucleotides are TGCGCCAGCAGCCCCGAGACAGGGACGACCGGGGAGCTGTTTTTT.

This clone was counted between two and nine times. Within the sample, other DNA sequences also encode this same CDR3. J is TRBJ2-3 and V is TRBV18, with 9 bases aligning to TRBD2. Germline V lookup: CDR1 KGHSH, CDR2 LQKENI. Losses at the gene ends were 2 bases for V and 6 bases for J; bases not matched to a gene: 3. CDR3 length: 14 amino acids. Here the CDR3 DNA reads TGTGCCAGCTCACCAGCGGGGGGGCAGGATACGCAGTATTTT. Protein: CASSPAGGQDTQYF.

The CDR3 loop is CASSEYIPANQETQYF. The DNA for the CDR3 is TGTGCCAGCAGTGAATACATTCCGGCAAACCAAGAGACCCAGTACTTC. This chain links TRBV6-1 with TRBJ2-5, with no clear D. The V end was cut by 2 bases, the J end by 0 bases, with 13 bases between. CDR3 size: 16 residues. Germline V gene sequence: CDR1 MNHNS, CDR2 SASEGT.

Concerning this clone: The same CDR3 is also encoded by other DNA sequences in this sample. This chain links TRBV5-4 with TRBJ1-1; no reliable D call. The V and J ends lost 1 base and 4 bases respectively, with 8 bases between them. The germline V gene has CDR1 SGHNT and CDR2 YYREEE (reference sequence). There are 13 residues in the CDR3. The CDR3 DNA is TGTGCCAGCAGCTTGATCGGCGGCACTGAAGCTTTCTTT. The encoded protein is CASSLIGGTEAFF.

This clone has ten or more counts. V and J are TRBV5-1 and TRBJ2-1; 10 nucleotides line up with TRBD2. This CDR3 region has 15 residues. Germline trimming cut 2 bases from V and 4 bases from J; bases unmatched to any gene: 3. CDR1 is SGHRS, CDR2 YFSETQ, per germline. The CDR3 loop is CASSFELAGYNEQFF. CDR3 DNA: TGCGCCAGCAGCTTTGAACTAGCGGGATACAATGAGCAGTTCTTC.

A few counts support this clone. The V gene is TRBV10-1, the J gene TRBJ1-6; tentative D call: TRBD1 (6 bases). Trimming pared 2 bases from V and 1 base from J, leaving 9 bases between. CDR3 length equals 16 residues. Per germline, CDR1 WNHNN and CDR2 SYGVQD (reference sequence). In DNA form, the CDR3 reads TGCGCCAGCAGTGAGGGGGGCAGGTCCTATAATTCACCCCTCCACTTT. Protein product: CASSEGGRSYNSPLHF.

CDR3 DNA sequence: TGCAGCGCCAAGACTAGCGAGAAGTCCTACGAGCAGTACTTC. It specifies CSAKTSEKSYEQYF. The chain links TRBV29-1 to TRBJ2-7; 8 bases align to TRBD2. The germline V gene encodes CDR1 SQVTM and CDR2 ANQGSEA. J was trimmed by 1 base and V by 7 bases; bases with no gene match: 9. The CDR3 has 14 residues.

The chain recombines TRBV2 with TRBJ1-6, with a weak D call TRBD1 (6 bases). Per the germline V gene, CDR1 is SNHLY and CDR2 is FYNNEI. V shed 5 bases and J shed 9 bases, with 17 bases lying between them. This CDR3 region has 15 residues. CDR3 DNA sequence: TGTGCCAGCAGTCCCGGGACATTTGTAACTTCACCCCTCCACTTT. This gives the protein CASSPGTFVTSPLHF.

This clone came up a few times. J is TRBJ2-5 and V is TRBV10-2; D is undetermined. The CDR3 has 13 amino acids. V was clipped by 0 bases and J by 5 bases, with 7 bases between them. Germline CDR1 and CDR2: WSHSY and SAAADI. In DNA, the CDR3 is TGCGCCAGCAGTGAGTCGGATTGGGAGACCCAGTACTTC. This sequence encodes CASSESDWETQYF.

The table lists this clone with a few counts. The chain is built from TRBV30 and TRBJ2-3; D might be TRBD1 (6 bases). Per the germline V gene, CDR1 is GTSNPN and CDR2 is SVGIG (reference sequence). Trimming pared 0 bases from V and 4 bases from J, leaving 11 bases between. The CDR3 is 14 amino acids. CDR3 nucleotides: TGTGCCTGGAGTGTGGGAACAGGGCCAGATACGCAGTATTTT. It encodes CAWSVGTGPDTQYF.

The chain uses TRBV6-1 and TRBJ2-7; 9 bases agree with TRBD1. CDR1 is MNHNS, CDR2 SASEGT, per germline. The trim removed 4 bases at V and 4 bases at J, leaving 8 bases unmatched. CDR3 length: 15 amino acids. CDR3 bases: TGTGCCAGCAGTGCGGGGACAGGGTGGCTTTACGAGCAGTACTTC. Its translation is CASSAGTGWLYEQYF.

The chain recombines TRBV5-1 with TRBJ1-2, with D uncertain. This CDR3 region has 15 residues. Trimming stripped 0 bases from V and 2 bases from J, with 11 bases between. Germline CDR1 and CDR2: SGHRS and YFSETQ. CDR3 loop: CASSLATPSNYGYTF. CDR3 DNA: TGCGCCAGCAGCTTGGCCACGCCGTCAAACTATGGCTACACCTTC.

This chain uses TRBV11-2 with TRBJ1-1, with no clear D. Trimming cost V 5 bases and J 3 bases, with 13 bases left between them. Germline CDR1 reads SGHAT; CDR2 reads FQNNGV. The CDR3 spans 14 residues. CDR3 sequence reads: CASSLMGKDTEAFF. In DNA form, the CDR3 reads TGTGCCAGCAGCCTAATGGGTAAGGACACTGAAGCTTTCTTT.

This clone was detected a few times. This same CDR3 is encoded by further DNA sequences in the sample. CDR3 in amino acids: CASSRQGLNTGELFF. CDR3 bases: TGTGCCAGTAGTAGACAGGGACTGAACACCGGGGAGCTGTTTTTT. This rearrangement joins TRBV19 to TRBJ2-2, with a weak D call TRBD1 (7 bases). This CDR3 comprises 15 residues. CDR1 is LNHDA, CDR2 SQIVND, per germline (reference sequence). Trimming took off 4 bases at V and 1 base at J, with 10 bases between the two ends. Full variable domain (missing parts from reference TRBV19 and TRBJ2-2): DGGITQSPKYLFRKEGQNVTLSCEQNLNHDAMYWYRQDPGQGLRLIYYSQIVNDFQKGDIAEGYSVSREKKESFPLTVTSAQKNPTAFYLCASSRQGLNTGELFFGEGSRLTVL.

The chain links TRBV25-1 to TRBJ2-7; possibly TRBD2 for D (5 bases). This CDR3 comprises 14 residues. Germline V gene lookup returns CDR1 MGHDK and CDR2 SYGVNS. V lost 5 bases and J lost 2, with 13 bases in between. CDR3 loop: CASSPASKAYEQYF. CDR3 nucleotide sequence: TGTGCCAGCAGTCCGGCTAGCAAGGCCTACGAGCAGTACTTC.

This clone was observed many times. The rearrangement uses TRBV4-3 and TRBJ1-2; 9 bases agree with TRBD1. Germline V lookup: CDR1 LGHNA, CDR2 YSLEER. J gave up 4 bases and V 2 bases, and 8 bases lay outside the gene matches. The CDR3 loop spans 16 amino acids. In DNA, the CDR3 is TGCGCCAGCAGCCAAAGAGGGACAGGGCTAATCTATGGCTACACCTTC. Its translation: CASSQRGTGLIYGYTF.

CDR3 DNA sequence: TGTGCCAGCAGCCGAAGACAGGGTGGAGATGGCGGGGAGCTGTTTTTT. Its protein is CASSRRQGGDGGELFF. The chain is built from TRBV27 and TRBJ2-2; TRBD1 agrees at 7 bases. There are 16 residues in the CDR3. Losses at the gene ends were 6 bases for V and 7 bases for J; bases not matched to a gene: 14. CDR1 is MNHEY, CDR2 SMNVEV, per germline (reference sequence).

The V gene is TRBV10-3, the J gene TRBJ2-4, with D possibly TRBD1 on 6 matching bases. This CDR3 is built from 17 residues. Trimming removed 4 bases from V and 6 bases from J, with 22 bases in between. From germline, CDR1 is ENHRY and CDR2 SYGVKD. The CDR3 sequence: CAISAHGTNNNGNIQYF. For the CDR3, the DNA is TGTGCCATCAGTGCCCACGGGACAAACAACAACGGAAACATTCAGTACTTC.

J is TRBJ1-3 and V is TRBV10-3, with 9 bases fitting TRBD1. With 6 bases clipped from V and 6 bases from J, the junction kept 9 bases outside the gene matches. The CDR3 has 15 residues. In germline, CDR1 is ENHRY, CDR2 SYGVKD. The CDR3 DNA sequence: TGTGCCATCAGGGCACCGGGACAGGGCAAAAACACCATATATTTT. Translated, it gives CAIRAPGQGKNTIYF.

The CDR3 loop is CASSSTGFQETQYF. DNA for the CDR3: TGTGCCAGCAGTTCGACAGGGTTTCAAGAGACCCAGTACTTC. The chain employs TRBV28 and TRBJ2-5; 7 bases fit TRBD1. The J segment lost 2 bases and the V segment lost 4 bases, leaving 4 bases of the junction unmatched. The CDR3 spans 14 residues. Germline V gives CDR1 MDHEN, CDR2 SYDVKM.

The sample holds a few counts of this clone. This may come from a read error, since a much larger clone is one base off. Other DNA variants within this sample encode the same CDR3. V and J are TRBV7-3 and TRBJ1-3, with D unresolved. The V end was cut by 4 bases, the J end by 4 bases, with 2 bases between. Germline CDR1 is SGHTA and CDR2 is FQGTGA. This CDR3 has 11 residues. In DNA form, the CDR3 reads TGTGCCAGCAGCTCGGGAAACACCATATATTTT. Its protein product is CASSSGNTIYF.

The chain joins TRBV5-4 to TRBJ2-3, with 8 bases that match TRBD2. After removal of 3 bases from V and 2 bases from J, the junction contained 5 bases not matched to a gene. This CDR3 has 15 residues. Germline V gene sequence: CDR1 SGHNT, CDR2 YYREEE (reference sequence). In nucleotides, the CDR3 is TGTGCCAGCAGCTCGGGCGGGGGGAACACAGATACGCAGTATTTT. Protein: CASSSGGGNTDTQYF.

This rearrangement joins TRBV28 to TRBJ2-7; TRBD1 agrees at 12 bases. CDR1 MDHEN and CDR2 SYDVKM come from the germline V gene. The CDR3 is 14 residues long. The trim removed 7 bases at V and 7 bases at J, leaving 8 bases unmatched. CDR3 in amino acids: CASIGTGGSGEQYF. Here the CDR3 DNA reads TGTGCCAGCATAGGGACAGGGGGCTCGGGAGAGCAGTACTTC.